These 25 T cell receptor beta chains originate from one sample sequenced in a study of PD-L1 blockade in urothelial cancer. Time point given: peripheral blood 6 weeks after treatment start. Clones were sequenced by immunoSEQ multiplex PCR, and TCRdb holds only the in-frame ones, with some missing. The data show around 110,000 clones, approximately 90% seen once. Material: PBMCs, obtained around atezolizumab (anti-PD-L1) treatment. Receptor source: a man between 60 and 70 years old with urothelial cancer.

The table lists this clone with a few counts. CDR3 nucleotide sequence: TGTGCCAGCAGTTTACTTAGCGGGAGGCATAATGAGCAGTTCTTC. This translates into CASSLLSGRHNEQFF. V is TRBV27 and J is TRBJ2-1, with 10 bases aligning to TRBD2. This CDR3 contains 15 residues. The germline gives CDR1 MNHEY, CDR2 SMNVEV (reference sequence). The V segment lost 2 bases and the J segment 7 bases; nucleotides outside the gene matches: 5.

This clone was counted a single time. The chain uses TRBV18 and TRBJ1-5; 8 bases are a match to TRBD1. The CDR3 has 15 amino acids. Germline loops: CDR1 KGHSH, CDR2 LQKENI. Germline trimming cut 3 bases from V and 3 bases from J; bases unmatched to any gene: 4. The CDR3 protein is CASSPRTGSNQPQHF. The DNA for the CDR3 is TGTGCCAGCTCACCCCGGACAGGGTCCAATCAGCCCCAGCATTTT.

This clone was seen just once. The chain recombines TRBV9 with TRBJ2-4; TRBD1 matches 8 bases. J gave up 5 bases and V 4 bases, and 8 bases lay outside the gene matches. Germline loops: CDR1 SGDLS, CDR2 YYNGEE. The CDR3 runs to 15 residues. The CDR3 loop reads CASSSGQGDENIQYF. In DNA form, the CDR3 reads TGTGCCAGCAGCTCAGGACAGGGCGACGAAAACATTCAGTACTTC. Variable domain in full (rest from reference TRBV9 and TRBJ2-4): DSGVTQTPKHLITATGQRVTLRCSPRSGDLSVYWYQQSLDQGLQFLIQYYNGEERAKGNILERFSAQQFPDLHSELNLSSLELGDSALYFCASSSGQGDENIQYFGAGTRLSVL.

This clone was detected only a few times. The V and J genes are TRBV27 and TRBJ2-7, with TRBD1 matching 7 bases. CDR1 and CDR2 from the germline V gene are MNHEY and SMNVEV (reference sequence). V lost 5 bases and J lost 5; bases outside the gene matches: 9. The CDR3 loop spans 14 amino acids. CDR3 residues: CASSIRQGSDEQYF. CDR3 DNA sequence: TGTGCCAGCAGTATAAGACAGGGTAGCGACGAGCAGTACTTC.

The gene calls are TRBV5-1 and TRBJ2-7; 11 bases agree with TRBD1. Germline assignment: CDR1 SGHRS and CDR2 YFSETQ. The CDR3 has 14 amino acids. With V trimmed by 4 bases and J by 4 bases, 4 bases remained unmatched. The CDR3 region has the DNA TGCGCCAGCAGCGACCGGGACAGGGGGTACGAGCAGTACTTC. Its translation is CASSDRDRGYEQYF.

This clone has a single count. Being one base from a much bigger clone, this may be a read error. The sample carries other DNA sequences with the same CDR3. J is TRBJ2-3 and V is TRBV5-1, with D possibly matching TRBD1 (6 bases). The V and J ends lost 0 bases and 4 bases respectively, with 6 bases between them. The CDR3 is made up of 13 amino acids. Germline assignment: CDR1 SGHRS and CDR2 YFSETQ. Written as DNA, the CDR3 is TGCGCCAGCAGCTTGGCAGGGGCAGATACGCAGTATTTT. Amino acid sequence: CASSLAGADTQYF.

The chain employs TRBV6-5 and TRBJ2-2; D is perhaps TRBD2 (6 bases). From germline, CDR1 is MNHEY and CDR2 SVGAGI. Trimming pared 6 bases from V and 6 bases from J, leaving 11 bases between. This CDR3 contains 13 residues. CDR3 loop: CASSDWGAGELFF. DNA of the CDR3: TGTGCCAGCAGCGACTGGGGGGCCGGGGAGCTGTTTTTT.

The chain recombines TRBV11-2 with TRBJ2-7, with TRBD1 matching over 12 bases. Trimming removed 4 bases from V and 4 bases from J; junction bases left unmatched: 8. CDR3 length: 16 amino acids. Germline V lookup: CDR1 SGHAT, CDR2 FQNNGV. The CDR3 spells CASSSQGDRGRYEQYF. As DNA, the CDR3 is TGTGCCAGCAGCTCCCAGGGGGACAGGGGGCGGTACGAGCAGTACTTC.

CDR3 sequence (DNA): TGTGCCAGCACGCGTGAGGTGGAAGCTTTCTTT. This codes for CASTREVEAFF. The V and J genes are TRBV28 and TRBJ1-1, with D uncertain. V lost 7 bases and J lost 8, with 11 bases in between. The CDR3 has 11 amino acids. CDR1 is MDHEN and CDR2 is SYDVKM in the germline V gene.

This clone was seen only once. V and J are TRBV29-1 and TRBJ1-2; D not resolved. Trimming took 1 base from V and 4 from J, leaving 10 bases between them. CDR1 is SQVTM, CDR2 ANQGSEA, per germline. CDR3 length: 13 residues. The CDR3 nucleotides read TGCAGCGTTGAAGGAGGATCTGGCTATGGCTACACCTTC. Translation gives CSVEGGSGYGYTF.

The chain combines TRBV4-1 with TRBJ1-2, with 8 bases identical to TRBD1. V lost 1 base and J lost 8; bases outside the gene matches: 9. This CDR3 comprises 15 residues. Germline-derived CDR1 and CDR2 are MGHRA and YSYEKL. CDR3 in amino acids: CASSQGPGGILGYTF. The DNA for the CDR3 is TGCGCCAGCAGCCAAGGCCCAGGGGGCATCTTAGGCTACACCTTC.

The J gene is TRBJ2-2, the V gene TRBV5-6; D might be TRBD1 (5 bases). Germline lookup yields CDR1 SGHDT and CDR2 YYEEEE. This CDR3 spans 13 amino acids. The V end lost 1 base, the J end lost 5 bases, and 6 bases lay between the germline ends. CDR3 bases: TGTGCCAGCAGCTTGCAGGGAACCGGGGAGCTGTTTTTT. Its protein product is CASSLQGTGELFF. Full variable domain (rest looked up from reference TRBV5-6 and TRBJ2-2): DAGVTQSPTHLIKTRGQQVTLRCSPKSGHDTVSWYQQALGQGPQFIFQYYEEEERQRGNFPDRFSGHQFPNYSSELNVNALLLGDSALYLCASSLQGTGELFFGEGSRLTVL.

CDR3 residues: CASSLTRGKTQYF. In DNA form, the CDR3 reads TGTGCCAGCAGCTTGACCAGGGGCAAGACCCAGTACTTC. V is TRBV11-3 and J is TRBJ2-5; weak D call: TRBD1 (6 bases). The CDR3 spans 13 residues. Germline CDR1 is SGHNT and CDR2 is YENEEA. The V gene lost 3 bases and the J gene lost 6 bases, with 11 bases spanning the gap.

A few counts support this clone. This chain uses TRBV6-6 with TRBJ2-1; 10 bases fit TRBD2. V was clipped by 2 bases and J by 10 bases; unmatched bases: 8. From germline, CDR1 is MNHNY and CDR2 SVGAGI (reference sequence). This CDR3 is 15 amino acids long. Here the CDR3 reads CASSYPTSGAGEQFF. DNA for the CDR3: TGTGCCAGCAGTTACCCTACTAGCGGGGCGGGGGAGCAGTTCTTC.

This chain links TRBV4-1 with TRBJ1-2; 7 bases match TRBD1. J was trimmed by 6 bases and V by 1 base; bases with no gene match: 8. The CDR3 contains 15 residues. The V gene's germline CDR1 is MGHRA and CDR2 YSYEKL. The CDR3 region is CASSQGQGPWDGYTF. CDR3 DNA: TGCGCCAGCAGCCAAGGACAGGGACCTTGGGATGGCTACACCTTC.

The rearrangement links TRBV18 to TRBJ1-4; 7 bases match TRBD1. The trim removed 4 bases at V and 4 bases at J, leaving 6 bases unmatched. This CDR3 has 15 residues. Germline-derived CDR1 and CDR2 are KGHSH and LQKENI. DNA for the CDR3: TGTGCCAGCTCACGAAGGACAGGCAATAATGAAAAACTGTTTTTT. Its protein product is CASSRRTGNNEKLFF. The full variable domain, its missing parts supplied by reference TRBV18 and TRBJ1-4, is NAGVMQNPRHLVRRRGQEARLRCSPMKGHSHVYWYRQLPEEGLKFMVYLQKENIIDESGMPKERFSAEFPKEGPSILRIQQVVRGDSAAYFCASSRRTGNNEKLFFGSGTQLSVL.

Only one count was recorded for this clone. Distinct nucleotide sequences in the sample also encode this CDR3. This chain connects TRBV11-2 to TRBJ2-7, with TRBD1 matching 9 bases. V was pared by 4 bases and J by 1 base, with 2 bases of the junction left unmatched. In germline, CDR1 is SGHAT, CDR2 FQNNGV. The CDR3 is 14 residues long. CDR3: CASSSTGGSYEQYF. The CDR3, as DNA: TGTGCCAGCAGCTCGACAGGGGGGTCCTACGAGCAGTACTTC.

The rearrangement links TRBV5-5 to TRBJ1-5, with 8 bases fitting TRBD1. The CDR3 loop spans 13 amino acids. Losses at the gene ends were 3 bases for V and 7 bases for J; bases not matched to a gene: 3. Germline V gives CDR1 SGHKS, CDR2 YYEKEE (reference sequence). The DNA of the CDR3 is TGTGCCAGCAGCTCCACAGGGGGACAGCCCCAGCATTTT. As protein: CASSSTGGQPQHF. The whole variable domain, remainder taken from reference TRBV5-5 and TRBJ1-5, is DAGVTQSPTHLIKTRGQQVTLRCSPISGHKSVSWYQQVLGQGPQFIFQYYEKEERGRGNFPDRFSARQFPNYSSELNVNALLLGDSALYLCASSSTGGQPQHFGDGTRLSIL.

This rearrangement joins TRBV18 to TRBJ2-7; TRBD2 might be the D (6 bases). The CDR3 is 18 residues long. CDR1 is KGHSH, CDR2 LQKENI, per germline. V was pared by 5 bases and J by 2 bases, with 25 bases between. The CDR3 bases are TGTGCCAGCTCAAATATGGGGACTTCATTTTATTTAACCTACGAGCAGTACTTC. It is translated as CASSNMGTSFYLTYEQYF.

This rearrangement joins TRBV5-1 to TRBJ1-2; 9 bases align to TRBD1. This CDR3 has 14 residues. V shed 1 base and J 8 bases; nucleotides not matched to a gene: 6. CDR1 SGHRS and CDR2 YFSETQ come from the germline V gene. CDR3 DNA: TGCGCCAGCAGCTTGACAGGGGGCACGGGGGGCTACACCTTC. Its protein is CASSLTGGTGGYTF.

The V and J genes are TRBV7-9 and TRBJ2-5; D unclear. The CDR3 runs 11 residues. V lost 4 bases to trimming and J lost 2 bases, with 2 bases between them. The V gene's germline CDR1 is SEHNR and CDR2 FQNEAQ (reference sequence). CDR3 amino acids: CASSSQETQYF. CDR3 DNA: TGTGCCAGCAGCTCTCAAGAGACCCAGTACTTC.

The CDR3 loop reads CASSHTLASTNTEAFF. The CDR3 DNA reads TGCGCCAGCAGCCATACCCTAGCTAGCACGAACACTGAAGCTTTCTTT. The chain combines TRBV4-3 with TRBJ1-1; D unclear. In germline, CDR1 is LGHNA, CDR2 YSLEER. This CDR3 contains 16 residues. Trimming cost V 3 bases and J 1 base, with 15 bases left between them.

V gene TRBV7-2 combines with J gene TRBJ1-2; D is perhaps TRBD1 (5 bases). Looked up from germline, CDR1 is SGHTA and CDR2 is FQGNSA. Trimming took 1 base from V and 4 from J, leaving 10 bases between them. CDR3 length: 14 amino acids. The CDR3 sequence is CASSLEGAPYGYTF. In nucleotides, the CDR3 is TGTGCCAGCAGCTTAGAAGGGGCCCCCTATGGCTACACCTTC.

V and J are TRBV6-5 and TRBJ1-1; a possible D gene is TRBD1 (6 bases). The V gene's germline CDR1 is MNHEY and CDR2 SVGAGI. V lost 4 bases, J lost 3 bases, and 9 bases lay in between. There are 13 residues in the CDR3. The CDR3 here is CASSLDRDTEAFF. CDR3 coding DNA: TGTGCCAGCAGTTTGGACAGAGACACTGAAGCTTTCTTT.

In nucleotides, the CDR3 is TGTGCCAGCAGCCCAAGACGGGGGGATACGCAGTATTTT. Its protein product is CASSPRRGDTQYF. The rearrangement uses TRBV7-3 and TRBJ2-3; D might be TRBD2 (6 bases). The germline V and J ends were trimmed by 5 bases and 6 bases, with 12 bases remaining between them. Per germline, CDR1 SGHTA and CDR2 FQGTGA. This CDR3 has 13 residues.